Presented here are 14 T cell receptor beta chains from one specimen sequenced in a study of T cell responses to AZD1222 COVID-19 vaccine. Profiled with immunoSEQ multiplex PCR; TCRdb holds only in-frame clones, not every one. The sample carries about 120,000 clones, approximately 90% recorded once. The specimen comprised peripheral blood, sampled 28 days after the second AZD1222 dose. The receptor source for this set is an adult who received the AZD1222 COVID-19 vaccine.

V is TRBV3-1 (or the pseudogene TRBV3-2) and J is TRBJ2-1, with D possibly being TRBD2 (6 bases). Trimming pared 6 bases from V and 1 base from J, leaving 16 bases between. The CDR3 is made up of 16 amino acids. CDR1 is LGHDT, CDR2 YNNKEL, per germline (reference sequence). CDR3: CASSLFGGDSYNEQFF. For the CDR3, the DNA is TGTGCCAGCAGTCTCTTTGGAGGGGATTCCTACAATGAGCAGTTCTTC.

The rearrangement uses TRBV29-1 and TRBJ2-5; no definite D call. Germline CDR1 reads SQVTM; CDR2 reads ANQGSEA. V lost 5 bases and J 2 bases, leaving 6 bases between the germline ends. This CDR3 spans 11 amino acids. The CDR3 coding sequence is TGCAGCGTTCTCCCTCAAGAGACCCAGTACTTC. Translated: CSVLPQETQYF.

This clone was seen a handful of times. The CDR3 nucleotides are TGTGCCAGCGAGCTCGGGAACACTGAAGCTTTCTTT. As protein: CASELGNTEAFF. V usage is TRBV6-5 and J usage is TRBJ1-1; D uncertain. The CDR3 sequence is 12 residues long. Germline V gene data show CDR1 as MNHEY and CDR2 as SVGAGI. The V gene lost 8 bases and the J gene lost 1 base, with 8 bases spanning the gap.

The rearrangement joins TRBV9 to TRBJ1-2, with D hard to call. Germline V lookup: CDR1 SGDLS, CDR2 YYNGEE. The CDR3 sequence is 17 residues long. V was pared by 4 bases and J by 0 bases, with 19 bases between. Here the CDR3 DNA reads TGTGCCAGCAGCCCCCTCCCCTTATCCGGGACTAACTATGGCTACACCTTC. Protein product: CASSPLPLSGTNYGYTF. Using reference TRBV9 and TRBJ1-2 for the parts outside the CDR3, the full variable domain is DSGVTQTPKHLITATGQRVTLRCSPRSGDLSVYWYQQSLDQGLQFLIQYYNGEERAKGNILERFSAQQFPDLHSELNLSSLELGDSALYFCASSPLPLSGTNYGYTFGSGTRLTVV.

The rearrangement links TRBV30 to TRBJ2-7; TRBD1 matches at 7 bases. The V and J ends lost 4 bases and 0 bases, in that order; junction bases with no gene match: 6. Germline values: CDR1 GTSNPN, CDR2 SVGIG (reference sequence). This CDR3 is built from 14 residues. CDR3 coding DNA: TGTGCCTGGACGGCCAGGGGGATCTCCTACGAGCAGTACTTC. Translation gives CAWTARGISYEQYF.

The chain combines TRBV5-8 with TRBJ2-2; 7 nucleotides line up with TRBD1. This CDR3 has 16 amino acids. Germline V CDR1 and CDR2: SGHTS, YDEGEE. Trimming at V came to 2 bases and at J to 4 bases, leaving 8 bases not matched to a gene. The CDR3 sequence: CASSFDDRAVTGELFF. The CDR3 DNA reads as TGTGCCAGCAGCTTTGACGACAGGGCGGTCACCGGGGAGCTGTTTTTT.

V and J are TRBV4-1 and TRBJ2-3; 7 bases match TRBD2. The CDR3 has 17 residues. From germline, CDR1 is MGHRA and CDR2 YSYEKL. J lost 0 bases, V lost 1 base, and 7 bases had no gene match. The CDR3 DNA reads TGCGCCAGCAGCCAAGTGGGCGCGCGGGGGAGCACAGATACGCAGTATTTT. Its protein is CASSQVGARGSTDTQYF.

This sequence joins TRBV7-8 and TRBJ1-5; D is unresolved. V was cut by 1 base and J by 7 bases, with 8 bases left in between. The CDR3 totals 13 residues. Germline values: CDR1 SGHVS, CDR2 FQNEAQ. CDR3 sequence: CASSLEGGQPQHF. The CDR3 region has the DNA TGTGCCAGCAGCTTAGAGGGAGGGCAGCCCCAGCATTTT.

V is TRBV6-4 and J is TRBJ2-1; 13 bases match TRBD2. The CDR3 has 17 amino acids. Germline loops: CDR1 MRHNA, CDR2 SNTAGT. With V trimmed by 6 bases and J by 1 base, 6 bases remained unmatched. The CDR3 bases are TGTGCCAGCAGGGAGGGACTAGCGGGGATATCCTACAATGAGCAGTTCTTC. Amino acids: CASREGLAGISYNEQFF.

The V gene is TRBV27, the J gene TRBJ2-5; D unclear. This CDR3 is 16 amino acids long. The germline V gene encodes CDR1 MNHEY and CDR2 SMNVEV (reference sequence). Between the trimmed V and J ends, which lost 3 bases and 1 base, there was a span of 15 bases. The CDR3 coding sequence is TGTGCCAGCAGTTTCCCGGCGCGGACGTCCCAAGAGACCCAGTACTTC. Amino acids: CASSFPARTSQETQYF.

The CDR3 nucleotides read TGCGCCAGTCCCTCATTCAGGACAGGAATCTCCTACGAGCAGTACTTC. It translates to CASPSFRTGISYEQYF. The chain recombines TRBV23-1 with TRBJ2-7, with 7 nucleotides matching TRBD1. TRBV23-1 is an ORF for which the function is uncertain. V gave up 9 bases and J gave up 0 bases; unmatched junction bases: 14. The CDR3 is made up of 16 amino acids.

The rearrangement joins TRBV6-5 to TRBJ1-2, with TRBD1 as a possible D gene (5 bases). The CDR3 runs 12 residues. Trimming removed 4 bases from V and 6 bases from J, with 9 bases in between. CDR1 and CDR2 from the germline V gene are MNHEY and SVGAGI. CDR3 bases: TGTGCCAGCAGTTCAAGGGGCGATGGCTACACCTTC. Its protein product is CASSSRGDGYTF.

The CDR3 DNA reads TGTGCCAGCAGCCAACAGGGAGCGCATGGCTACACCTTC. Its protein product is CASSQQGAHGYTF. The gene calls are TRBV5-5 and TRBJ1-2; the D gene is possibly TRBD1 (6 bases). The CDR3 covers 13 residues. V lost 4 bases to trimming and J lost 6 bases, with 13 bases between them. Germline values: CDR1 SGHKS, CDR2 YYEKEE (reference sequence).

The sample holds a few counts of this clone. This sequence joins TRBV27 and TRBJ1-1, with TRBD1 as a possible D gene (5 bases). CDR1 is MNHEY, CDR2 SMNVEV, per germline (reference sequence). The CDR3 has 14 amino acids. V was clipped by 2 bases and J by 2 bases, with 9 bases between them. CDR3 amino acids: CASSLTGFNTEAFF. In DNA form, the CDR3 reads TGTGCCAGCAGTTTAACAGGTTTTAACACTGAAGCTTTCTTT.